The 23 T cell receptor beta chains below were found in one sample sequenced in a study of blood T cell repertoires in COVID-19. TCRdb's copy holds only in-frame clones and misses some; the assay was immunoSEQ multiplex PCR. The sample has 150,000 to 200,000 clones, around 91% seen once. The sequenced sample was PBMCs or T cells enriched from blood (not recorded which). The source is a woman under 30 who had recovered from COVID-19.

The chain links TRBV25-1 to TRBJ1-1, with TRBD1 matching 9 bases. Germline trimming cut 7 bases from V and 0 bases from J; bases unmatched to any gene: 6. This CDR3 spans 15 amino acids. Germline V CDR1 and CDR2: MGHDK, SYGVNS. The DNA of the CDR3 is TGTGCCAGCACACGGACAGGGGCCATGAACACTGAAGCTTTCTTT. Its translation is CASTRTGAMNTEAFF. The full variable domain, in which reference TRBV25-1 and TRBJ1-1 provide the parts outside the CDR3, is EADIYQTPRYLVIGTGKKITLECSQTMGHDKMYWYQQDPGMELHLIHYSYGVNSTEKGDLSSESTVSRIRTEHFPLTLESARPSHTSQYLCASTRTGAMNTEAFFGQGTRLTVV.

V usage is TRBV4-1 and J usage is TRBJ2-1, with D tentatively TRBD2 (6 bases). Germline CDR1 reads MGHRA; CDR2 reads YSYEKL. The CDR3 sequence is 13 residues long. V lost 3 bases, J lost 9 bases, and 12 bases lay in between. The CDR3 bases are TGCGCCAGCAGCCACACGGGAGAAGTTGAGCAGTTCTTC. This gives the protein CASSHTGEVEQFF.

The CDR3, as DNA: TGCGCCAGCAGCCAAACAGGGGTGGATGGCTACACCTTC. It codes for CASSQTGVDGYTF. The chain combines TRBV4-3 with TRBJ1-2, with 7 nucleotides matching TRBD1. Germline CDR1 is LGHNA and CDR2 is YSLEER. V was clipped by 2 bases and J by 6 bases; unmatched bases: 3. The CDR3 sequence is 13 residues long.

This rearrangement joins TRBV14 to TRBJ2-2, with 7 bases lining up with TRBD2. CDR3 length equals 17 residues. Germline CDR1 is SGHDN and CDR2 is FVKESK. Germline trimming cut 0 bases from V and 1 base from J; bases unmatched to any gene: 5. The CDR3 DNA is TGTGCCAGCAGCCAAGAGCGAGGGACTAAGAACACCGGGGAGCTGTTTTTT. Its protein is CASSQERGTKNTGELFF. The full variable domain, in which reference TRBV14 and TRBJ2-2 provide the parts outside the CDR3, is EAGVTQFPSHSVIEKGQTVTLRCDPISGHDNLYWYRRVMGKEIKFLLHFVKESKQDESGMPNNRFLAERTGGTYSTLKVQPAELEDSGVYFCASSQERGTKNTGELFFGEGSRLTVL.

V and J are TRBV30 and TRBJ1-1; 11 bases map to TRBD1. In germline, CDR1 is GTSNPN, CDR2 SVGIG (reference sequence). This CDR3 is 10 amino acids long. J gave up 11 bases and V 7 bases, and 3 bases lay outside the gene matches. For the CDR3, the DNA is TGTGCCTCGGACAGGGGGCATGCTTTCTTT. This codes for CASDRGHAFF. The variable domain in full, completed from reference TRBV30 and TRBJ1-1, reads SQTIHQWPATLVQPVGSPLSLECTVEGTSNPNLYWYRQAAGRGLQLLFYSVGIGQISSEVPQNLSASRPQDRQFILSSKKLLLSDSGFYLCASDRGHAFFGQGTRLTVV.

The chain recombines TRBV12-3 or TRBV12-4 with TRBJ1-1; TRBD1 might be the D (5 bases). V lost 3 bases to trimming and J lost 6 bases, with 11 bases between them. This CDR3 comprises 13 residues. This CDR3 reads CASSFRGRAEAFF. CDR3 bases: TGTGCCAGCAGTTTTAGGGGCAGGGCTGAAGCTTTCTTT.

The chain recombines TRBV3-1 (or the pseudogene TRBV3-2) with TRBJ2-2; 9 nucleotides match TRBD2. The V segment lost 2 bases and the J segment 9 bases; nucleotides outside the gene matches: 7. Looked up from germline, CDR1 is LGHDT and CDR2 is YNNKEL (reference sequence). The CDR3 has 15 amino acids. CDR3 in amino acids: CASSQKLAGTRELFF. In DNA form, the CDR3 reads TGTGCCAGCAGCCAAAAACTAGCGGGCACACGGGAGCTGTTTTTT.

Concerning this clone itself: Other nucleotide sequences from this sample produce the same CDR3. V gene TRBV27 combines with J gene TRBJ2-2; the D gene is possibly TRBD1 (6 bases). This CDR3 region has 13 residues. Germline values: CDR1 MNHEY, CDR2 SMNVEV (reference sequence). Between the trimmed V and J ends, which lost 7 bases and 5 bases, there was a span of 11 bases. This CDR3 reads CASTRGGTGELFF. As DNA, the CDR3 is TGTGCCAGCACCAGGGGTGGGACCGGGGAGCTGTTTTTT.

The CDR3 region is CASTSSRRVGQPQHF. CDR3 DNA: TGTGCCAGTACCTCCTCACGGCGGGTAGGACAGCCCCAGCATTTT. The chain couples TRBV19 to TRBJ1-5; D call uncertain. The CDR3 loop spans 15 amino acids. The V end lost 7 bases, the J end lost 7 bases, and 20 bases lay between the germline ends. The germline V gene has CDR1 LNHDA and CDR2 SQIVND (reference sequence).

This chain's CDR3 is CASSTQTGNTEAFF. CDR3 nucleotides: TGTGCCAGCAGTACCCAGACAGGGAACACTGAAGCTTTCTTT. The chain links TRBV28 to TRBJ1-1, with TRBD1 as a possible D gene (6 bases). The CDR3 sequence is 14 residues long. The V gene lost 5 bases and the J gene lost 1 base, with 11 bases spanning the gap. Looked up from germline, CDR1 is MDHEN and CDR2 is SYDVKM.

This chain uses TRBV19 with TRBJ1-4; no clear D gene. Germline-derived CDR1 and CDR2 are LNHDA and SQIVND (reference sequence). V gave up 6 bases and J gave up 6 bases, with 14 bases separating them. This CDR3 spans 14 amino acids. CDR3 amino acids: CASREDSGDEKLFF. Written as DNA, the CDR3 is TGTGCCAGTAGGGAGGACTCCGGGGATGAAAAACTGTTTTTT. Using reference TRBV19 and TRBJ1-4 for the parts outside the CDR3, the full variable domain is DGGITQSPKYLFRKEGQNVTLSCEQNLNHDAMYWYRQDPGQGLRLIYYSQIVNDFQKGDIAEGYSVSREKKESFPLTVTSAQKNPTAFYLCASREDSGDEKLFFGSGTQLSVL.

The CDR3 reads CASTPSGSYEQYF. CDR3 bases: TGTGCCAGCACTCCTAGCGGATCCTACGAGCAGTACTTC. This chain connects TRBV28 to TRBJ2-7; 7 bases are a match to TRBD2. Germline V gene lookup returns CDR1 MDHEN and CDR2 SYDVKM. The V and J ends lost 7 bases and 1 base, in that order; junction bases with no gene match: 4. The CDR3 loop spans 13 amino acids.

The chain links TRBV10-3 to TRBJ2-1; 10 nucleotides agree with TRBD1. V shed 6 bases, J shed 6 bases, and the junction held 2 bases outside the gene matches. The CDR3 is made up of 13 amino acids. Germline-derived CDR1 and CDR2 are ENHRY and SYGVKD. CDR3 protein: CAISGTGANEQFF. CDR3 nucleotides: TGTGCCATCAGCGGGACAGGGGCCAATGAGCAGTTCTTC.

V gene TRBV4-3 combines with J gene TRBJ1-2, with unresolved D. The CDR3 is 13 residues long. The germline V gene encodes CDR1 LGHNA and CDR2 YSLEER. The V and J ends lost 4 bases and 2 bases respectively, with 8 bases between them. DNA for the CDR3: TGCGCCAGCAGCCCCACAATAAACTATGGCTACACCTTC. It is translated as CASSPTINYGYTF.

This sequence joins TRBV27 and TRBJ2-2, with 10 bases matching TRBD1. Unmatched junction bases numbered 5, after V lost 6 bases and J lost 7 bases. This CDR3 is built from 14 residues. The V gene's germline CDR1 is MNHEY and CDR2 SMNVEV (reference sequence). CDR3 bases: TGTGCCAGCAGATGGACAGGGGGGGGCGGGGAGCTGTTTTTT. It yields the protein CASRWTGGGGELFF.

The J gene is TRBJ2-1, the V gene TRBV9; TRBD2 agrees at 7 bases. CDR1 and CDR2 from the germline V gene are SGDLS and YYNGEE. The ends lost 0 bases at V and 7 bases at J; junction bases unmatched: 13. CDR3 size: 17 residues. The CDR3 nucleotides read TGTGCCAGCAGCGTAGATCCGGCTAGCGGCCCGGAGAATGAGCAGTTCTTC. It specifies CASSVDPASGPENEQFF.

This clone was seen more than once but under ten times. This sequence joins TRBV5-4 and TRBJ2-7; unclear D gene. The CDR3 spans 15 residues. The V gene lost 4 bases and the J gene lost 0 bases, with 14 bases spanning the gap. CDR1 is SGHNT and CDR2 is YYREEE in the germline V gene (reference sequence). CDR3 nucleotides: TGTGCCAGCAGCCCTAACGATCAGCGCTCCTACGAGCAGTACTTC. Translated: CASSPNDQRSYEQYF.

This sequence joins TRBV14 and TRBJ2-5; D remains unclear. Germline V gene lookup returns CDR1 SGHDN and CDR2 FVKESK. V shed 1 base and J shed 3 bases, with 9 bases lying between them. The CDR3 is 14 residues long. DNA for the CDR3: TGTGCCAGCAGCCAAGGGTCTGCTAAAGAGACCCAGTACTTC. Encoded protein: CASSQGSAKETQYF. Combining the CDR3 with reference TRBV14 and TRBJ2-5 gives the whole variable domain EAGVTQFPSHSVIEKGQTVTLRCDPISGHDNLYWYRRVMGKEIKFLLHFVKESKQDESGMPNNRFLAERTGGTYSTLKVQPAELEDSGVYFCASSQGSAKETQYFGPGTRLLVL.

The V gene is TRBV28, the J gene TRBJ1-6, with 11 bases matching TRBD1. Germline CDR1 MDHEN, CDR2 SYDVKM. The length of the CDR3 is 13 residues. With 7 bases clipped from V and 13 bases from J, the junction kept 6 bases outside the gene matches. CDR3 in amino acids: CASNRDRGFPLHF. The CDR3 coding sequence is TGTGCCAGCAACCGGGACAGGGGGTTCCCCCTCCACTTT.

The genes are TRBV7-9 and TRBJ2-7, with 9 bases that match TRBD1. CDR1 and CDR2 from the germline V gene are SEHNR and FQNEAQ (reference sequence). This CDR3 has 15 amino acids. V was pared by 5 bases and J by 0 bases, with 5 bases of the junction left unmatched. CDR3 protein: CASSQDRGDSYEQYF. The CDR3 coding sequence is TGTGCCAGCAGCCAGGACAGGGGCGACTCCTACGAGCAGTACTTC.

The chain couples TRBV2 to TRBJ1-1, with D possibly matching TRBD1 (6 bases). V shed 6 bases and J shed 7 bases, with 12 bases lying between them. Looked up from germline, CDR1 is SNHLY and CDR2 is FYNNEI. This CDR3 contains 12 residues. For the CDR3, the DNA is TGTGCCAGCAGGGAAACAGGGAGTGAAGCTTTCTTT. Its translation: CASRETGSEAFF.

On this clone itself: Its ends do not fully match the called genes, so a read error is possible. This CDR3 is CASSWGLAGVTGELFF. As DNA, the CDR3 is TGTGCTAGCAGCTGGGGACTAGCGGGAGTAACCGGGGAGCTGTTTTTT. This chain links TRBV7-7 with TRBJ2-2; TRBD2 aligns across 14 bases. The CDR3 extends over 16 amino acids. The V gene's germline CDR1 is SSHAT and CDR2 FNYEAQ (reference sequence).

The V and J genes are TRBV19 and TRBJ1-1; TRBD1 might be the D (5 bases). The CDR3 covers 17 residues. Germline CDR1 LNHDA, CDR2 SQIVND (reference sequence). V was clipped by 4 bases and J by 3 bases, with 21 bases between them. The CDR3 is CASSKGTGGISDTEAFF. The CDR3 DNA sequence: TGTGCCAGTAGTAAGGGGACGGGAGGAATTAGTGACACTGAAGCTTTCTTT.